This T cell receptor beta chain stems from a study of early T cells in non-severe SARS-CoV-2 infection. Study overall: Chains from this unsorted whole-blood bulk RNA could not be paired.

Ten or more counts support this clonotype. Its specificity is not known. The TCR library protocol attached unique molecular identifiers to the individual cDNA molecules. TCRdb ran MiXCR on the 5' RACE reads and lists one entry per CDR3 protein. The table has around 44,000 distinct CDR3 sequences, about 6% seen once. The CDR3 is made up of 11 amino acids. Germline CDR1 DFQATT, CDR2 SNEGSKA (reference sequence). Deletions cut 4 bases from V and 4 bases from J, with 7 bases between. Whole-study results and caveats: The VDJdb matching leaned toward anti-spike CD8 responses and overlooked private and CD4 specificities.

This TCR was recovered from an adult who was a healthcare worker with PCR-confirmed SARS-CoV-2 infection or an uninfected control (not recorded which). The sample here was whole blood, taken at baseline. The chain recombines TRBV20-1 with TRBJ1-1; the D gene is possibly TRBD1 (5 bases). Written as DNA, the CDR3 is TGCAGTGCTAAGAGGGGCACTGAAGCTTTCTTT. Residues: CSAKRGTEAFF.